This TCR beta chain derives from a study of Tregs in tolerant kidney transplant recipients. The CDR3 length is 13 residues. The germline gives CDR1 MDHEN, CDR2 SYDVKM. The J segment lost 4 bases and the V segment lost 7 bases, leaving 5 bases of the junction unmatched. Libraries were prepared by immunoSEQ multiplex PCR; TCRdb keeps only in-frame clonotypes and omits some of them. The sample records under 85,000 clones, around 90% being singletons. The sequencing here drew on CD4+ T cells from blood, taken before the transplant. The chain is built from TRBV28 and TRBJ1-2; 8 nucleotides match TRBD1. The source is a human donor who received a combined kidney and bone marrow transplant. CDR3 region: CASIPGGTYGYTF. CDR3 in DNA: TGTGCCAGCATACCAGGGGGCACCTATGGCTACACCTTC.